The sequence of this T cell receptor (beta chain) was determined in a study of T cells and Merkel cell carcinoma outcomes. Germline-derived CDR1 and CDR2 are KGHSH and LQKENI. Losses at the gene ends were 5 bases for V and 6 bases for J; bases not matched to a gene: 7. CDR3 length: 15 residues. Generated by immunoSEQ multiplex PCR, the TCRdb table keeps only in-frame clones and is missing some. The table lists thousands of clones, roughly 79% of them singletons. This chain joins TRBV18 and TRBJ1-5, with TRBD1 matching over 10 bases. The sequenced material came from tumor tissue from Merkel cell carcinoma. This sequence was found in a human donor with Merkel cell carcinoma. Here the CDR3 DNA reads TGTGCCAGCTCAGCGACAGGGGGCCTGGGTCAGCCCCAGCATTTT. Protein product: CASSATGGLGQPQHF.